This T cell receptor beta chain stems from a study of shared clonotypes between healthy human individuals (dated by TCRdb to about 2020). Regarding the complete study: The cohort comprised two women and three men aged 18 to 49 years. For each donor, CD4 naive and CD4 memory were each run on three plates, CD8 naive on two plates, and CD8 memory on one plate. Blood TCR repertoires of about 5 healthy adults were deeply sequenced to estimate repertoire size and the extent of clonotype sharing between individuals. Libraries were prepared and TCR repertoires were sequenced by different laboratories using diverse techniques, in order to increase sequencing depth and limit assay-specific biases. Per donor, leukapheresis produced somewhere between about 0.9 and 9 billion PBMCs.

The donors were healthy, HIV-negative adults who had no recently reported acute infections or vaccinations. Every donor was a Caucasian adult residing in Nashville, Tennessee, USA. CD4+ T cells were enriched through magnetic negative selection, after which naive cells were positively selected on CD45RA and the remaining negative fraction served as the memory subset. Blood was obtained by leukapheresis, after which PBMCs were separated by Ficoll-Histopaque density gradient centrifugation and cryopreserved in liquid nitrogen vapor phase. Analytical flow cytometry was used to check the purity and quantity of every magnetically sorted T cell population. Genomic DNA was isolated from each sorted fraction and quantified by UV absorbance on a Nanodrop 2000c. Using the deep immunoSEQ assay, multiplex PCR amplified TCR CDR3 regions from genomic DNA. Extracted genomic DNA from each cell subset was spread evenly across all wells of several immunoSEQ 96-well plates, with each plate serving as a replicate. For sorted subsets, 150 to 250 ng of genomic DNA, equivalent to around 29,000 T cell genomes, went into each replicate PCR. The purified libraries were quantified using a Qubit 3.0 fluorometer, sized with a Bioanalyzer 2100, and then quantified again using the KAPA Library Quantification kit. Every immunoSEQ 96-well plate was sequenced on a dedicated single-read 150-cycle Illumina NextSeq 550 flow cell. Turning to the authors' computational methods: Because only junctional sequences without quality scores were contained in the immunoSEQ output, filtering matching that applied to full-length reads could not be performed. Sequences were annotated with PyIR, a Python wrapper for IgBLAST v1.9, and V/J genes and CDR3 were assigned using IMGT germline references. Reads with weak V/J assignments (E-value above 1e-6), missing CDR3, stop codons, out-of-frame junctions, or ambiguous translated residues were removed. A V3J clonotype was defined by an identical inferred V gene, J gene, and CDR3 amino acid sequence. Percentage overlap between repertoires was calculated by dividing the number of shared unique clonotypes by the size of the smaller repertoire. RTK rarefaction, the Chao1 estimator, and Recon v2.1 estimates of unobserved clonotypes were used to assess repertoire richness. For all TCRbeta clonotypes obtained by the gDNA method from a few donors, generation probabilities were computed with OLGA. Imported from immuneACCESS, the table was reduced by TCRdb to in-frame sequences with V and J called. These copies leave out some clones; in studies compared against another copy, an unresolved V gene accounts for under half, and the cause of the remainder is not known. The DNA was the basis for D and trimming; V, J and clone size are from that table. The sample table holds 850,000 to 1,200,000 clones, of which roughly 80% were seen once. The ten largest clones take up roughly 1.4% of the sample.

Findings and caveats that apply to the study as a whole: Compared with non-shared clonotypes, clonotypes shared by all four sorted-subset donors had higher generation probabilities. Pairwise subsampling indicated that sequencing depth was expected to affect the degree of clonotype sharing among donors. Sampling was limited to blood, and TCR repertoires in tissue likely differ from TCR repertoires in blood. The small number of donors limited the genetic and exposure-history diversity represented. Estimated clonotype richness was generally larger for naive than for memory subsets. Approximately 5% of naive CD4, roughly 3.5% of naive CD8, 2.3% of memory CD4, and 0.4% of memory CD8 clonotypes were shared across four donors. Rarefaction of sorted-subset datasets indicated incomplete sequencing despite the large sequencing depth.

Notes on this clone: The antigen it recognizes is unknown. Per-nucleotide qualities are absent, and no much larger clonotype sits a single base away.

The CDR3 covers 15 residues, taking in both the cysteine and the phenylalanine. Kept here is only the CDR3 DNA, which spans 45 bases and is read in frame from base 1. Trimming at the junction amounts to 5 bases on V and 4 bases on J, and the germline ends lie 17 bases apart. CDR1 and CDR2 were assigned from the germline V gene (reference sequence) as MNHEY and SMNVEV. This chain is built from TRBV27 and TRBJ2-5, with the D gene too uncertain to name. The sample comprised memory CD4+ T cells sorted from blood. Taken with the paper, the label for cell subset or site translates to: CD45RA-negative fraction. The sequence was collected from a man aged 18 to 30 in good health. The DNA reads TGTGCCAGCAGTCCGACCCTTAGGGATCCAGAGACCCAGTACTTC. Its translation reads: CASSPTLRDPETQYF.